This TCR beta chain originates from a study of somatic mutations in cytotoxic T cells in rheumatoid arthritis. Study summary: Flow sorting yielded some V beta antibody-stained T-cell populations at nearly 100% purity, among them V beta1+ cells sequenced for TCRB. Study-level results: A slight TRBV07 underrepresentation in rheumatoid arthritis patients was reported without multiple-comparison adjustment. Among patients with rheumatoid arthritis, but not healthy controls, CD8+ clonality increased with age.

Magnetic beads with positive selection isolated CD4+ and CD8+ fractions, whose purity was verified by flow cytometry. Assay used: immunoSEQ multiplex PCR; TCRdb lists only in-frame clones, some missing. The sample contains about 15,000 clones, more than 70% of which appear only once. Turning to this clone: Its specificity is unknown.

The CDR3 has 13 amino acids. The germline CDR1 and CDR2 sequences are WNHNN and SYGVQD (reference sequence). V lost 0 bases and J lost 7, with 7 bases in between. The rearrangement joins TRBV10-1 to TRBJ2-1; no reliable D call. The clonotype comes from an adult with rheumatoid arthritis. Sequencing was performed on CD8+ T cells sorted from blood. CDR3 protein: CASSESDENEQFF. DNA for the CDR3: TGCGCCAGCAGTGAGTCGGATGAGAATGAGCAGTTCTTC.